This TCR beta chain was obtained from a study of shared clonotypes between healthy human individuals. Study-wide results and limits: Clonotypes which were not shared had lower generation probabilities than clonotypes that all four donors shared.

V lost 4 bases and J 5 bases, leaving 12 bases between the germline ends. Per the germline V gene, CDR1 is MNHNY and CDR2 is SVGAGI (reference sequence). The CDR3 covers 14 residues. TCRdb's copy holds only in-frame clones and misses some; the assay was immunoSEQ multiplex PCR. This sample carries approximately 1.9 million clones, over 85% of them seen once, and the ten largest clones take over 1.5%. This clone was picked up one time. As yet, its antigen is unknown. Naive CD8 isolation took CD45RO-negative cells positively selected for CCR7 and excluded terminally differentiated effector memory CD45RA+ cells. Healthy adults negative for HIV, lacking recent acute infections or vaccinations, served as donors. There were only Caucasian adults among the donors, and all lived in Nashville, Tennessee.

The receptor's source is a man between 18 and 29 years old in good health. Some clones in this sample may be carry-over from other donors' samples. V and J are TRBV6-6 and TRBJ2-4; D possibly corresponds to TRBD2 (5 bases). Sequenced material: naive CD8+ T cells from PBMCs. This CDR3 is CASSSVEEENIQYF. Written as DNA, the CDR3 is TGTGCCAGCAGTTCGGTTGAGGAGGAAAACATTCAGTACTTC.